The T cell receptor beta chain described here comes from a study of T cell repertoires in cytomegalovirus infection. Study as a whole: The public TCR beta signatures pointed to both CMV infection and matching HLA type.

Of note for this clonotype: Antigen unknown.

The length of the CDR3 is 16 residues. The germline V gene encodes CDR1 SGHTA and CDR2 FQGNSA. V lost 3 bases and J 1 base, leaving 16 bases between the germline ends. Study findings and constraints: CMV-specific TCR beta clonotypes restricted by HLA-C dominated the ex vivo response.

Each CDR3 protein gets one entry after TCRdb re-called the reads with MiXCR. The profile shows roughly 70,000 distinct CDR3 sequences, around 20% of them singletons. The rearrangement joins TRBV7-2 to TRBJ2-7; D gene ambiguous. Sequenced material: CD8+ T cells from cultured PBMCs, taken from culture after CMV antigen stimulation. The source is a human donor in good health (CMV status not recorded). Some clones in this sample may be carry-over from other donors' samples. The DNA of the CDR3 is TGTGCCAGCAGCTTTACCCCGATATTGGGGTCCTACGAGCAGTACTTC. As protein: CASSFTPILGSYEQYF.